Reported below is one TCR beta chain. J lost 0 bases, V lost 4 bases, and 6 bases had no gene match. The CDR3 runs to 17 residues. Germline V gives CDR1 SGDLS, CDR2 YYNGEE. Sequenced by immunoSEQ multiplex PCR; TCRdb stores in-frame clones only, minus some. The repertoire holds approximately 90,000 clones, with roughly 84% as singletons. These data come from a study of glioma-infiltrating T cells after dendritic cell vaccination. Study at large: Autologous tumor lysate-pulsed dendritic cell vaccination was given between about 2003 and 2013. Autologous tumor lysate was loaded overnight onto monocyte-derived dendritic cells grown approximately seven days with IL-4 and GM-CSF.

The sequenced sample was blood, obtained before dendritic cell vaccination. The V call is TRBV9, the J call TRBJ2-1, with TRBD2 matching over 11 bases. This TCR came from a human donor with glioblastoma. CDR3 residues: CASSPRLAGSSYNEQFF. The CDR3 DNA reads TGTGCCAGCAGCCCCCGACTAGCGGGAAGCTCCTACAATGAGCAGTTCTTC. The full variable domain, with the rest looked up from reference TRBV9 and TRBJ2-1, is DSGVTQTPKHLITATGQRVTLRCSPRSGDLSVYWYQQSLDQGLQFLIQYYNGEERAKGNILERFSAQQFPDLHSELNLSSLELGDSALYFCASSPRLAGSSYNEQFFGPGTRLTVL.